The next 30 T cell receptor beta chains were all read from a single sample in a study of T-cell memory formation after mild COVID-19. From the 5' RACE reads, TCRdb called clonotypes with MiXCR, one entry per CDR3 protein. Here the sample spans approximately 150,000 distinct CDR3 sequences, 15% to 20% being singletons. Sequenced input: PBMCs or a T cell subset sorted from them (not recorded which). The receptors were gathered from an adult woman who had mild COVID-19 (a few samples of this study predate the infection). Cell type and time point are not known.

A few counts support this clonotype. The CDR3 DNA is TGTGCCAGCTCACCAGATGTCAATCAGCCCCAGCATTTT. This translates into CASSPDVNQPQHF. The chain is built from TRBV18 and TRBJ1-5; D uncertain. CDR3 length: 13 amino acids. Germline-derived CDR1 and CDR2 are KGHSH and LQKENI. Trimming removed 2 bases from V and 3 bases from J, with 5 bases in between. The full variable domain, completed using reference TRBV18 and TRBJ1-5, is NAGVMQNPRHLVRRRGQEARLRCSPMKGHSHVYWYRQLPEEGLKFMVYLQKENIIDESGMPKERFSAEFPKEGPSILRIQQVVRGDSAAYFCASSPDVNQPQHFGDGTRLSIL.

This clonotype has at least ten counts. CDR3 loop: CASSSNSGANVLTF. The CDR3 DNA reads TGCGCCAGCAGCTCGAACTCTGGGGCCAACGTCCTGACTTTC. The chain links TRBV5-1 to TRBJ2-6; D call uncertain. Germline loops: CDR1 SGHRS, CDR2 YFSETQ. Trimming took 3 bases from V and 0 from J, leaving 4 bases between them. The length of the CDR3 is 14 residues.

The rearrangement uses TRBV4-3 and TRBJ2-3; the D gene is possibly TRBD1 (6 bases). The germline CDR1 and CDR2 sequences are LGHNA and YSLEER. The CDR3 runs to 14 residues. The V gene lost 4 bases and the J gene lost 6 bases, with 14 bases spanning the gap. The CDR3 spells CASSLGHRADTQYF. The CDR3 DNA is TGCGCCAGCAGCCTGGGACACCGTGCGGATACGCAGTATTTT.

The table lists this clonotype with a few counts. The chain combines TRBV7-2 with TRBJ1-5; perhaps TRBD1 as D (6 bases). V was shortened by 1 base and J by 1 base, with 8 bases between the two germline ends. The CDR3 length is 15 residues. Germline values: CDR1 SGHTA, CDR2 FQGNSA. CDR3 coding DNA: TGTGCCAGCAGCTTAGTGACAGGCAGCAATCAGCCCCAGCATTTT. This codes for CASSLVTGSNQPQHF.

DNA of the CDR3: TGTGCCAGCAGCTGGACTCATTCAGGGGGCTTTGCTTTCTTT. Protein: CASSWTHSGGFAFF. This rearrangement joins TRBV12-3 or TRBV12-4 to TRBJ1-1; 8 positions agree with TRBD1. V gave up 6 bases and J gave up 11 bases; unmatched junction bases: 14. CDR3 length equals 14 residues.

The V call is TRBV24-1, the J call TRBJ2-2, with D unclear. Germline V gene sequence: CDR1 KGHDR, CDR2 SFDVKD. V was pared by 0 bases and J by 8 bases, with 3 bases between. The CDR3 covers 12 residues. This CDR3 is CATSDLPGELFF. The CDR3 bases are TGTGCCACCAGTGATTTGCCTGGGGAGCTGTTTTTT.

This chain connects TRBV7-2 to TRBJ1-5; D perhaps matches TRBD1 (6 bases). This CDR3 is 15 amino acids long. The germline V gene encodes CDR1 SGHTA and CDR2 FQGNSA. V was clipped by 5 bases and J by 1 base, with 12 bases between them. CDR3 in DNA: TGTGCCAGCAGCCCCCAAGGGACAAGCAATCAGCCCCAGCATTTT. Translated, it gives CASSPQGTSNQPQHF. The whole variable domain, remainder taken from reference TRBV7-2 and TRBJ1-5, is GAGVSQSPSNKVTEKGKDVELRCDPISGHTALYWYRQSLGQGLEFLIYFQGNSAPDKSGLPSDRFSAERTGGSVSTLTIQRTQQEDSAVYLCASSPQGTSNQPQHFGDGTRLSIL.

This clonotype was counted between two and nine times. This chain connects TRBV5-1 to TRBJ2-3; tentatively, D is TRBD2 (6 bases). Trimming shortened V by 0 bases and J by 6 bases, and 14 bases separated the two germline ends. The CDR3 spans 15 residues. Germline V gene data show CDR1 as SGHRS and CDR2 as YFSETQ. In nucleotides, the CDR3 is TGCGCCAGCAGCTTGGTTAGCCCCCGGGAGGATACGCAGTATTTT. Translating gives CASSLVSPREDTQYF.

This clonotype showed up many times. CDR3 bases: TGCAGTGCTAGAGATCCCAGGGCGGGAGATACGCAGTATTTT. Its translation: CSARDPRAGDTQYF. The gene calls are TRBV20-1 and TRBJ2-3; D may be TRBD1 or TRBD2 (5 bases each). Germline CDR1 DFQATT, CDR2 SNEGSKA (reference sequence). V was pared by 0 bases and J by 5 bases, with 12 bases between. The CDR3 extends over 14 amino acids.

This clonotype was seen a handful of times. The genes are TRBV5-7 and TRBJ1-5, with no clear D. TRBV5-7 is assigned to the ORF class and has an uncertain function. V was clipped by 4 bases and J by 7 bases, with 12 bases between them. The CDR3 spans 13 residues. CDR3 sequence reads: CASSTDGRQPQHF. CDR3 nucleotides: TGTGCCAGCAGCACGGACGGAAGGCAGCCCCAGCATTTT.

This rearrangement joins TRBV7-2 to TRBJ2-7; 9 bases map to TRBD2. The germline V gene has CDR1 SGHTA and CDR2 FQGNSA. J gave up 6 bases and V 0 bases, and 6 bases lay outside the gene matches. CDR3 length: 15 residues. The CDR3 sequence is CASSLASSGKGEQYF. The CDR3 DNA follows: TGTGCCAGCAGCTTAGCTTCTAGCGGGAAAGGCGAGCAGTACTTC. The full variable domain, in which reference TRBV7-2 and TRBJ2-7 provide the parts outside the CDR3, is GAGVSQSPSNKVTEKGKDVELRCDPISGHTALYWYRQSLGQGLEFLIYFQGNSAPDKSGLPSDRFSAERTGGSVSTLTIQRTQQEDSAVYLCASSLASSGKGEQYFGPGTRLTVT.

The chain employs TRBV4-3 and TRBJ2-7, with TRBD2 as a possible D gene (6 bases). The CDR3 spans 15 residues. Germline V gives CDR1 LGHNA, CDR2 YSLEER. Trimming pared 0 bases from V and 5 bases from J, leaving 14 bases between. The CDR3 loop is CASSQEGRGYHEQYF. The DNA for the CDR3 is TGCGCCAGCAGCCAAGAGGGTCGGGGGTACCACGAGCAGTACTTC.

This clonotype was observed a few times. The genes are TRBV5-1 and TRBJ2-2; a weak D match, TRBD2 (6 bases). Trimming removed 2 bases at V and 7 bases at J, with 18 bases between. The CDR3 loop spans 16 amino acids. Per the germline V gene, CDR1 is SGHRS and CDR2 is YFSETQ. The CDR3 loop reads CASSFLLSGDVGELFF. CDR3 sequence (DNA): TGCGCCAGCAGCTTCCTTCTATCGGGGGATGTCGGGGAGCTGTTTTTT.

The chain couples TRBV6-5 to TRBJ1-1; TRBD1 is a possible D gene (6 bases). This CDR3 has 14 amino acids. Germline V gene sequence: CDR1 MNHEY, CDR2 SVGAGI. The ends were cut back, 2 bases at V and 5 bases at J, with 12 bases in the middle. The CDR3 coding sequence is TGTGCCAGCAGTTACAAGGGGCAGGGGACTGAAGCTTTCTTT. Translation gives CASSYKGQGTEAFF.

Only a few counts were recorded for this clonotype. V gene TRBV7-2 combines with J gene TRBJ2-7; D gene unclear. Germline V gene sequence: CDR1 SGHTA, CDR2 FQGNSA. This CDR3 is built from 13 residues. V was shortened by 0 bases and J by 2 bases, with 5 bases between the two germline ends. For the CDR3, the DNA is TGTGCCAGCAGCTTAGCATACACCTACGAGCAGTACTTC. It specifies CASSLAYTYEQYF.

A few counts support this clonotype. This chain's CDR3 is CASSPPGTVFGQPQHF. CDR3 in DNA: TGTGCCAGCTCACCACCCGGGACAGTGTTCGGACAGCCCCAGCATTTT. The chain carries TRBV18 and TRBJ1-5, with 7 bases aligning to TRBD1. Germline V lookup: CDR1 KGHSH, CDR2 LQKENI. After removal of 0 bases from V and 7 bases from J, the junction contained 9 bases not matched to a gene. CDR3 length: 16 residues.

This clonotype showed up just a few times. The chain joins TRBV7-8 to TRBJ2-1; 11 bases line up with TRBD2. V was pared by 4 bases and J by 5 bases, with 4 bases of the junction left unmatched. Germline V lookup: CDR1 SGHVS, CDR2 FQNEAQ. The CDR3 is made up of 15 amino acids. For the CDR3, the DNA is TGTGCCAGCAGCTCGACTAGCGGGGTAAACAATGAGCAGTTCTTC. It translates to CASSSTSGVNNEQFF.

The chain recombines TRBV20-1 with TRBJ1-5; 9 nucleotides match TRBD1. This CDR3 is built from 13 residues. Germline values: CDR1 DFQATT, CDR2 SNEGSKA (reference sequence). Germline trimming cut 6 bases from V and 7 bases from J; bases unmatched to any gene: 7. CDR3 DNA sequence: TGCAGTGCCCGGGGGACAGGGTTGCAGCCCCAGCATTTT. Its translation: CSARGTGLQPQHF.

The rearrangement joins TRBV5-1 to TRBJ2-1; TRBD1 matches 11 bases. The germline gives CDR1 SGHRS, CDR2 YFSETQ. V lost 2 bases to trimming and J lost 8 bases; unmatched junction nucleotides: 6. This CDR3 is built from 15 residues. The CDR3 loop reads CASSLNRDRGDEQFF. The CDR3 DNA reads TGCGCCAGCAGCTTAAACCGGGACAGGGGGGATGAGCAGTTCTTC.

This chain uses TRBV7-7 with TRBJ2-1; 12 bases match TRBD2. V was clipped by 4 bases and J by 7 bases; unmatched bases: 14. Germline V CDR1 and CDR2: SSHAT, FNYEAQ (reference sequence). The CDR3 spans 18 residues. DNA of the CDR3: TGTGCCAGCAGCTCAGGCGCACTAGCGGGGGGTGCATATAATGAGCAGTTCTTC. Protein product: CASSSGALAGGAYNEQFF.

The V gene is TRBV12-3 or TRBV12-4, the J gene TRBJ2-1; TRBD1 matches 9 bases. The junction had 6 bases not matched to a gene; V was cut back by 4 bases and J by 5 bases. The CDR3 is 15 residues long. The CDR3 DNA sequence: TGTGCCAGCAGTTCGGGGACAGGGTTCAACAATGAGCAGTTCTTC. Protein product: CASSSGTGFNNEQFF.

CDR3 bases: TGTGCCAGCAGATTAGGGACAGTCGACACCGGGGAGCTGTTTTTT. This gives the protein CASRLGTVDTGELFF. V usage is TRBV3-1 and J usage is TRBJ2-2; 7 nucleotides align to TRBD1. V shed 6 bases, J shed 3 bases, and the junction held 7 bases outside the gene matches. Germline V gene sequence: CDR1 LGHDT, CDR2 YNNKEL (reference sequence). This CDR3 comprises 15 residues.

This clonotype has only a few counts. V usage is TRBV29-1 and J usage is TRBJ1-1; D uncertain. The CDR3 extends over 13 amino acids. In germline, CDR1 is SQVTM, CDR2 ANQGSEA. Trimming took 7 bases from V and 6 from J, leaving 18 bases between them. The CDR3 DNA follows: TGCAGCGCCAGGCGGCCGATTGACCCTGAAGCTTTCTTT. This gives the protein CSARRPIDPEAFF.

The chain joins TRBV20-1 to TRBJ1-1, with 9 bases aligning to TRBD1. Germline CDR1 DFQATT, CDR2 SNEGSKA (reference sequence). V trimming: 1 base; J trimming: 0 bases; junction bases outside the gene matches: 3. The CDR3 totals 15 residues. The CDR3 DNA follows: TGCAGTGCTAGAGGACAGGGGGGGATGAACACTGAAGCTTTCTTT. Translating it yields CSARGQGGMNTEAFF.

The table lists this clonotype with many counts. This sequence joins TRBV14 and TRBJ2-1; 7 bases map to TRBD1. Germline V CDR1 and CDR2: SGHDN, FVKESK. The CDR3 extends over 16 amino acids. The junction had 15 bases not matched to a gene; V was cut back by 4 bases and J by 9 bases. CDR3 sequence: CASSLWTGGSSGEQFF. The DNA of the CDR3 is TGTGCCAGCAGCCTGTGGACAGGCGGCTCGAGCGGTGAGCAGTTCTTC.

This clonotype was seen a few times. The chain joins TRBV6-5 to TRBJ2-7; no clear D gene. Trimming shortened V by 2 bases and J by 4 bases, and 9 bases separated the two germline ends. This CDR3 has 13 amino acids. Germline V gene sequence: CDR1 MNHEY, CDR2 SVGAGI. CDR3 nucleotides: TGTGCCAGCAGTTACAGGAAGCAATACGAGCAGTACTTC. Encoded protein: CASSYRKQYEQYF.

The chain carries TRBV27 and TRBJ2-5, with 10 bases matching TRBD2. The CDR3 consists of 17 residues. Germline CDR1 is MNHEY and CDR2 is SMNVEV (reference sequence). Losses at the gene ends were 5 bases for V and 7 bases for J; bases not matched to a gene: 16. In DNA form, the CDR3 reads TGTGCCAGCAGTCTCCCCTCCTCAGCGGGGGGGCCGGTGACCCAGTACTTC. Translated: CASSLPSSAGGPVTQYF.

This rearrangement joins TRBV5-1 to TRBJ2-1; D possibly matches TRBD1 or TRBD2 (6 bases each). The V end was cut by 1 base, the J end by 10 bases, with 9 bases between. The V gene's germline CDR1 is SGHRS and CDR2 YFSETQ. This CDR3 has 12 residues. CDR3 bases: TGCGCCAGCAGCTTGCGCGGGACAGAGCAGTTCTTC. This gives the protein CASSLRGTEQFF.

In this sample, this clonotype turned up a few times. This rearrangement joins TRBV2 to TRBJ2-7; possibly TRBD1 or TRBD2 for D (5 bases each). Germline CDR1 SNHLY, CDR2 FYNNEI. Trimming left V 2 bases short and J 2 bases short, with 13 bases between. This CDR3 spans 15 amino acids. The CDR3 region is CASSESRDGAYEQYF. As DNA, the CDR3 is TGTGCCAGCAGTGAATCCCGGGACGGAGCCTACGAGCAGTACTTC.

In its sample, this clonotype was seen many times. The rearrangement uses TRBV7-9 and TRBJ2-3; D assignment may be TRBD1 or TRBD2 (7 bases each). The CDR3 spans 17 residues. Between the trimmed V and J ends, which lost 3 bases and 0 bases, there was a span of 16 bases. Germline CDR1 reads SEHNR; CDR2 reads FQNEAQ (reference sequence). The CDR3 DNA reads as TGTGCCAGCAGCTTCCCCCTTCAGGGGGGGAGCACAGATACGCAGTATTTT. Protein product: CASSFPLQGGSTDTQYF.